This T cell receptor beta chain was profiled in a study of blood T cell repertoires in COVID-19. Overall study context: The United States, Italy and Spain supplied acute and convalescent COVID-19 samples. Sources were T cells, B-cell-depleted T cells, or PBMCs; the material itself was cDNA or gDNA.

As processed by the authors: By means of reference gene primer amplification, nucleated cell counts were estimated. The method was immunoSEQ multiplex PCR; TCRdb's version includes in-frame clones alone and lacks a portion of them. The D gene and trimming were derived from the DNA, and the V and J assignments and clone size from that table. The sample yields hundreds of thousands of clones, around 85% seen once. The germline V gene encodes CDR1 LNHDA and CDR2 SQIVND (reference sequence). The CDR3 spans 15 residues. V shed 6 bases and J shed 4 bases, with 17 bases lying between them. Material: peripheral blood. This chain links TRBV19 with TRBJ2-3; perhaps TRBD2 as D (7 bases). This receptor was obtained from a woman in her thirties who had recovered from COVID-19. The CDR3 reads CASSTRGGLADTQYF. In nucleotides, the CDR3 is TGTGCCAGTAGCACAAGGGGGGGCCTTGCAGATACGCAGTATTTT. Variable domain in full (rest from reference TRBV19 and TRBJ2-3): DGGITQSPKYLFRKEGQNVTLSCEQNLNHDAMYWYRQDPGQGLRLIYYSQIVNDFQKGDIAEGYSVSREKKESFPLTVTSAQKNPTAFYLCASSTRGGLADTQYFGPGTRLTVL.